The sequence of this TCR beta chain was determined in a study of T cells after somatic rescue of genetic block. Sequenced by immunoSEQ multiplex PCR; TCRdb stores in-frame clones only, minus some. Among roughly 70,000 clones, 90% to 95% were seen once, and the ten largest hold around 3%. Input material: peripheral blood mononuclear cells (PBMCs). This receptor was identified in a man between 35 and 55 years old.

In DNA, the CDR3 is TGTGCCAGCAGCTTAAGGTATAATGAAAAACTGTTTTTT. Protein sequence: CASSLRYNEKLFF. This chain uses TRBV7-2 with TRBJ1-4; D gene unclear. V was trimmed by 2 bases and J by 4 bases, leaving 5 bases between them. The CDR3 is 13 amino acids. The germline gives CDR1 SGHTA, CDR2 FQGNSA.